The table lists the clone carrying this TCR beta chain with a few counts. The germline V gene has CDR1 SGHDT and CDR2 YYEEEE. This CDR3 region has 15 residues. Trimming took 4 bases from V and 2 from J, leaving 15 bases between them. Sequencing used immunoSEQ multiplex PCR; TCRdb keeps in-frame clones, though not all of them. Of approximately 470,000 clones in the sample, 70% to 90% were seen once. This sample stems from a study of blood T cell repertoires in COVID-19. Study-level background: Specimens from acute and convalescent COVID-19 originated in the United States, Italy and Spain. T cells, B-cell-depleted T cells, or PBMCs provided the cDNA or gDNA that served as material.

The sequenced sample consisted of peripheral blood. The V call is TRBV5-6, the J call TRBJ1-2; D is perhaps TRBD1 (5 bases). The clonotype originates from a human donor in a cohort sampled during active COVID-19. Written as DNA, the CDR3 is TGTGCCAGCAGCCTACAGGATCGATTAAACTATGGCTACACCTTC. It translates to CASSLQDRLNYGYTF.